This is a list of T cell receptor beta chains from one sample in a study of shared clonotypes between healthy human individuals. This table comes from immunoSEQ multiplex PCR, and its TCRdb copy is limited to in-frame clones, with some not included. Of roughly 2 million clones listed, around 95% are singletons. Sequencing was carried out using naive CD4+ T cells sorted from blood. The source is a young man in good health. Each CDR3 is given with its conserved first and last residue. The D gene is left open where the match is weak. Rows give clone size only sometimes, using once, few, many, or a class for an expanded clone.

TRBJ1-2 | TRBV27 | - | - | TGTGCCAGCAGTTCCGTCTGGGGGGGAGCTAACTATGGCTACACCTTC | CASSSVWGGANYGYTF
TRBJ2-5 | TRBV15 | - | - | TGTGCCACCAGCGCCCACCGCGCGGGGCTAGAGACCCAGTACTTC | CATSAHRAGLETQYF
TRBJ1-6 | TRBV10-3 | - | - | TGTGCCATCAGCCCTTTTAATTCACCCCTCCACTTT | CAISPFNSPLHF
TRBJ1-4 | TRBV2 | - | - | TGTGCCAGCACCCCTCACGAGGGGTTTAATGAAAAACTGTTTTTT | CASTPHEGFNEKLFF
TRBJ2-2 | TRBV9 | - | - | TGTGCCAGCAGCGTAGTTTTGGAATCCACCGGGGAGCTGTTTTTT | CASSVVLESTGELFF
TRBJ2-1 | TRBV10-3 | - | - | TGTGCCATCAGTGAGTTCGAACCTCAGGGAGAGCAGTTCTTC | CAISEFEPQGEQFF
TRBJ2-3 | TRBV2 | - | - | TGTGCCAGCAGAAACAGGGCCGGCACAGATACGCAGTATTTT | CASRNRAGTDTQYF
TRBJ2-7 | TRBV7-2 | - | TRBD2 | TGTGCCAGCAGCACCCTCGCGGGGGTACCCAGCGAGCAGTACTTC | CASSTLAGVPSEQYF
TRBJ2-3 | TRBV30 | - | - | TGTGCCTGGAGTAGCACAGGGGGGGAAGATACGCAGTATTTT | CAWSSTGGEDTQYF
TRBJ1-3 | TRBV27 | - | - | TGTGCCAGCAGGCCTGTCATACGGAGCGGAAACACCATATATTTT | CASRPVIRSGNTIYF
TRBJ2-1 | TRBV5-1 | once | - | TGCGCCAGCAGCTCGGGACTGATGAACTATGAGCAGTTCTTC | CASSSGLMNYEQFF
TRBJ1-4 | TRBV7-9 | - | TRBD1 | TGTGCCAGCAGCAGGGACAGCACTAATGAAAAACTGTTTTTT | CASSRDSTNEKLFF
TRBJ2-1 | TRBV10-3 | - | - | TGTGCCATCAGTGATACGGCGGGACGGAGCTCCTACAATGAGCAGTTCTTC | CAISDTAGRSSYNEQFF
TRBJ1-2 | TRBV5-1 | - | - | TGCGCCAGCAGTGTAGACACAAACAACTATGGCTACACCTTC | CASSVDTNNYGYTF
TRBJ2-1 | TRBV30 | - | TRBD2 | TGTGCCTGGACCCTCGGGACTAGCGGCTACAATGAGCAGTTCTTC | CAWTLGTSGYNEQFF
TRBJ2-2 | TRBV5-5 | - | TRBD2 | TGTGCCAGCAGCTTGGCTCTAGCGGGGGCCACCGGGGAGCTGTTTTTT | CASSLALAGATGELFF
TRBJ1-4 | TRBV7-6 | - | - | TGTGCCAGCAGCTTAGCACACCTCGAAAAACTGTTTTTT | CASSLAHLEKLFF
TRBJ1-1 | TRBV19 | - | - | TGTGCCATTGGCCCGCCCAGGGCTCTAAACACTGAAGCTTTCTTT | CAIGPPRALNTEAFF
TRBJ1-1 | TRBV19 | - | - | TGTGCCAGTAGTAAGGGGAACACTGAAGCTTTCTTT | CASSKGNTEAFF
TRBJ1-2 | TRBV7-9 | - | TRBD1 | TGTGCCAGCAGCTTGGCAGGGGGTACAAACTATGGCTACACCTTC | CASSLAGGTNYGYTF
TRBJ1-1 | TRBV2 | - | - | TGTGCCAGCGCCATACAGACTCTGAACACTGAAGCTTTCTTT | CASAIQTLNTEAFF
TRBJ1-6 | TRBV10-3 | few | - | TGTGCCATCAGTGATTCGGATCCATCACCCCTCCACTTT | CAISDSDPSPLHF
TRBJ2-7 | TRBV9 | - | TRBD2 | TGTGCCAGCAGCGTTAGCGGGAGGGCTCCCCACGAGCAGTACTTC | CASSVSGRAPHEQYF
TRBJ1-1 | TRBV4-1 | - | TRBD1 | TGCGCCAGCAGCCGGGCCGGGACAGGGGCTACTGAAGCTTTCTTT | CASSRAGTGATEAFF
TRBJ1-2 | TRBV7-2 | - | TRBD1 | TGTGCCAGCAGCGCGACAGGGGCGGGCTATGGCTACACCTTC | CASSATGAGYGYTF
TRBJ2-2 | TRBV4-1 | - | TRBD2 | TGCGCCAGCAGCCCATACTTATTCGCGGGGGCGAACACCGGGGAGCTGTTTTTT | CASSPYLFAGANTGELFF
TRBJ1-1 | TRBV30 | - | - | TGTGCCTGGAGGGCTACAGGGCTGCAAGCTTTCTTT | CAWRATGLQAFF
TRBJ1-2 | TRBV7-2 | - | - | TGTGCCAGCAGCTTGCGAGGGGCCCGGCGGGGCTACACCTTC | CASSLRGARRGYTF
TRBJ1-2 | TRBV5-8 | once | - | TGTGCCAGCACGTTGGCCTATGGCTACACCTTC | CASTLAYGYTF
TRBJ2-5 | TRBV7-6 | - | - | TGTGCCAGCAGCTTAATGGCCGACCAAGAGACCCAGTACTTC | CASSLMADQETQYF
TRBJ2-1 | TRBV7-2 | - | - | TGTGCCAGCAGCTTAGAGGTGGGGAAGGGGAATGAGCAGTTCTTC | CASSLEVGKGNEQFF
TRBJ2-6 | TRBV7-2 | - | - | TGTGCCAGCAGCTTGGACTCTGGGGCCAACGTCCTGACTTTC | CASSLDSGANVLTF
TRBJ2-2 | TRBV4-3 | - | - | TGCGCCAGCAGTTACACCTACGGCCGTTACACCGGGGAGCTGTTTTTT | CASSYTYGRYTGELFF
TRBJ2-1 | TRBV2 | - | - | TGTGCCAGCAGGCAGGGACTCTCCTACAATGAGCAGTTCTTC | CASRQGLSYNEQFF
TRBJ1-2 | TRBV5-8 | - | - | TGTGCCAGCAGCTTGGCTGAGAAGACCAGCAATGGCTACACCTTC | CASSLAEKTSNGYTF
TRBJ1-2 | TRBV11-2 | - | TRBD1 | TGTGCCAGCAGCTTAGTGGGGACAGGGGCCGCATATGGCTACACCTTC | CASSLVGTGAAYGYTF
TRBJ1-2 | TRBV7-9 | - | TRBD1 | TGTGCCAGCAGCGCCCGGACAGGGGGCTATGGCTACACCTTC | CASSARTGGYGYTF
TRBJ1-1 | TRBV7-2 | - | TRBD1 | TGTGCCAGCAGCTACCTGACAGGGGTGAACACTGAAGCTTTCTTT | CASSYLTGVNTEAFF
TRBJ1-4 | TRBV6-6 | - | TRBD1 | TGTGCCAGCAGCGACAGGGGTTGGGATGAAAAACTGTTTTTT | CASSDRGWDEKLFF
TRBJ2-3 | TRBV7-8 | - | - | TGTGCCAGCAGCTTAGACCCCCTCCTCGGGGCGCAGTATTTT | CASSLDPLLGAQYF
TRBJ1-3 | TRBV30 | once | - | TGTGCCTGGAGTGGATCGACAAACACCATATATTTT | CAWSGSTNTIYF
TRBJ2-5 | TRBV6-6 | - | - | TGTGCCAGCAGTGCCGACGAGGTAGAGACCCAGTACTTC | CASSADEVETQYF
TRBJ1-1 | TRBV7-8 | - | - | TGTGCCAGCAGCCAGGATGGGGCCCAGGCCACTGAAGCTTTCTTT | CASSQDGAQATEAFF
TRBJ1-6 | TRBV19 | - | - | TGTGCCAGTAGTACGACAGCCTATAATTCACCCCTCCACTTT | CASSTTAYNSPLHF
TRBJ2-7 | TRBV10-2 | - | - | TGCGCCAGCAGTGTGGATCCTATCTACGAGCAGTACTTC | CASSVDPIYEQYF